One sample yielded the 2 T cell receptor beta chains listed below, sequenced in a study of cytomegalovirus exposure and HLA in healthy donors. Profiled with immunoSEQ multiplex PCR; TCRdb holds only in-frame clones, not every one. The data show about 120,000 clones, roughly 89% seen once. Sequenced input: PBMCs. The receptors derive from a woman in her late teens or twenties in good health and CMV-seronegative.

The chain recombines TRBV19 with TRBJ1-2, with D hard to call. CDR1 and CDR2 (germline): LNHDA, SQIVND (reference sequence). The CDR3 extends over 12 amino acids. V was shortened by 3 bases and J by 8 bases, with 10 bases between the two germline ends. This CDR3 reads CASSMGVSGYTF. As DNA, the CDR3 is TGTGCCAGTAGTATGGGAGTTAGCGGCTACACCTTC.

The rearrangement joins TRBV9 to TRBJ2-7; 9 bases line up with TRBD1. The CDR3 is made up of 14 amino acids. The germline V gene has CDR1 SGDLS and CDR2 YYNGEE. V lost 3 bases, J lost 4 bases, and 5 bases stayed unmatched. In nucleotides, the CDR3 is TGTGCCAGCAGCGAGGGGGGACAGGGTTACGAGCAGTACTTC. Protein product: CASSEGGQGYEQYF.